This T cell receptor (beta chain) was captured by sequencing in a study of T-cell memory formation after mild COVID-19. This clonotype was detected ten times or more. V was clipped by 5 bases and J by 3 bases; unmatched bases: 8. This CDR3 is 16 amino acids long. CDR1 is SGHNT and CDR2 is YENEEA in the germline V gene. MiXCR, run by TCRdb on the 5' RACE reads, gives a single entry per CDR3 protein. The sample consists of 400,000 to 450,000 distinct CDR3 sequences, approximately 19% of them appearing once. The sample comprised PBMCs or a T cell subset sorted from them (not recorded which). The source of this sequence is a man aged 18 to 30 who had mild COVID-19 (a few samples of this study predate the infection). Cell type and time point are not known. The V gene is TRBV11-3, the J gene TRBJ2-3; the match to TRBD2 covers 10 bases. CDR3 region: CASSQGLAKETDTQYF. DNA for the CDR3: TGTGCCAGCAGCCAGGGACTAGCGAAAGAAACAGATACGCAGTATTTT.